This T cell receptor beta chain was sequenced in a study of response to subunit inactivated influenza vaccine. Study-wide results and limits: There was a suggestion from the authors that each seasonal influenza vaccination recruits few new T cells.

TCRdb reprocessed the RT-PCR reads with MiXCR, giving one entry per CDR3 protein. In the table there are roughly 710,000 distinct CDR3 sequences, approximately 14% of which are singletons. Trimming stripped 3 bases from V and 3 bases from J, with 9 bases between. The CDR3 contains 14 residues. This clonotype was recorded a few times. Its antigen is still unknown. The rearrangement links TRBV12-3 or TRBV12-4 to TRBJ2-1; no firm D call. Sequencing used PBMCs from blood, obtained roughly 15 days before vaccination. The TCR was taken from a man aged 50 or older who received an inactivated influenza vaccine. CDR3 DNA sequence: TGTGCCAGCAGTTTTACTCTCTACTACAATGAGCAGTTCTTC. As protein: CASSFTLYYNEQFF.